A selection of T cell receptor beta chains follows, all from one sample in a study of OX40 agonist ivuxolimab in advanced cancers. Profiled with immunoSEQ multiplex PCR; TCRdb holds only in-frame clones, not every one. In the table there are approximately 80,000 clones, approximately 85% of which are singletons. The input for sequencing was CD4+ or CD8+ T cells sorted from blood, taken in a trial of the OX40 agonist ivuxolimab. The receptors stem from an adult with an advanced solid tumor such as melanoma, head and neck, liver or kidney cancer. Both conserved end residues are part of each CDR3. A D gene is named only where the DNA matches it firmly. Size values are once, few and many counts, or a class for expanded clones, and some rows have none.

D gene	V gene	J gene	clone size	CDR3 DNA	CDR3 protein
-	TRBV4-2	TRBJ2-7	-	TGTGCCAGCAGCCCCGAGGGCTACGAGCAGTACTTC	CASSPEGYEQYF
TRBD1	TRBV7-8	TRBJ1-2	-	TGTGCCAGCAGCTTCGGGACAGAGAGTGCTAACTATGGCTACACCTTC	CASSFGTESANYGYTF
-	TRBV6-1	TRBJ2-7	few	TGTGCCAGCAGTGAAGTTGCCTACGAGCAGTACTTC	CASSEVAYEQYF
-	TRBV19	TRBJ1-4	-	TGTGCCAGTAGTATGAGGACCGAGGAAAATAAACTGTTTTTT	CASSMRTEENKLFF
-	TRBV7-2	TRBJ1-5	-	TGTGCCAGCAGCTCCAACAATCAGCCCCAGCATTTT	CASSSNNQPQHF
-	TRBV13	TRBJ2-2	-	TGTGCCAGCAGCTTAGGGTTCAGGGACGCCGGGGAGCTGTTTTTT	CASSLGFRDAGELFF
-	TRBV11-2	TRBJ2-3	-	TGTGCCAGCAGCTTTGCAGACACAGATACGCAGTATTTT	CASSFADTDTQYF
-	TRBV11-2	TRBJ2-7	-	TGTGCCAGCAGCTTAGTGCAGAAGACCTACGAGCAGTACTTC	CASSLVQKTYEQYF
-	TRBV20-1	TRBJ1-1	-	TGCAGTGCTAGACCGTACACTGAAGCTTTCTTT	CSARPYTEAFF
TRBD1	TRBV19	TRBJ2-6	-	TGTGCCAGTGGTAGTATAGACAGGGCTGGGGCCAACGTCCTGACTTTC	CASGSIDRAGANVLTF
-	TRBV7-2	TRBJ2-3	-	TGTGCCAGCAGCTCGCGAAGGAGGTACCGACTCACCCAGTCTTTGTATTTT	CASSSRRRYRLTQSLYF
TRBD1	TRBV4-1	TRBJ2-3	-	TGCGCCAGCAGCCAAGGGACAGGGGGCATAGATACGCAGTATTTT	CASSQGTGGIDTQYF
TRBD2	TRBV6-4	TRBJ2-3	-	TGTGCCAGCAGTCGACTAGCGGGAGGGGTAGATACGCAGTATTTT	CASSRLAGGVDTQYF
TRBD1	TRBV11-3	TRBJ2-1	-	TGTGCCAGCAGCTTAGGCGGGACAGGGAAAAATGAGCAGTTCTTC	CASSLGGTGKNEQFF
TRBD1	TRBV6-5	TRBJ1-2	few	TGTGCCAGCGGGACAGGGGGCGTTTTCTATGGCTACACCTTC	CASGTGGVFYGYTF
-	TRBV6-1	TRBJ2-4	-	TGTGCCAGCAGTGACGGGCAGGGTGGAGTAGACATTCAGTACTTC	CASSDGQGGVDIQYF